The 20 T cell receptor beta chains below were found in one sample sequenced in a study of cytomegalovirus exposure and HLA in healthy donors. Researchers ran the PCR with 60 Vbeta and 13 Jbeta primers. Libraries were prepared by immunoSEQ multiplex PCR; TCRdb keeps only in-frame clonotypes and omits some of them. The data hold some 180,000 clones, with roughly a tenth observed a single time. Sequencing input: PBMCs. These receptor sequences come from a woman aged 25 to 39 in good health and CMV-seropositive.

This clone was found a few times. The rearrangement joins TRBV7-8 to TRBJ1-1, with D tentatively TRBD1 (5 bases). Trimming left V 1 base short and J 1 base short, with 16 bases between. Germline assignment: CDR1 SGHVS and CDR2 FQNEAQ. The CDR3 is made up of 17 amino acids. This CDR3 reads CASSLDGREVQNTEAFF. The CDR3 coding sequence is TGTGCCAGCAGCTTAGACGGCAGGGAAGTTCAGAACACTGAAGCTTTCTTT.

The chain has TRBV1 and TRBJ2-2; the table's D call TRBD2 went unverified against the DNA. TRBV1 is labeled a pseudogene. The length of the CDR3 is 17 residues. CDR3 coding DNA: TGCACCAGCAGCCTTGGAGGTAGCGGGAGACGTGGCGGGGAGCTGTTTTTT. Its protein is CTSSLGGSGRRGGELFF.

This clone was seen a handful of times. The chain joins TRBV30 to TRBJ2-1; TRBD2 matches 7 bases. With V trimmed by 4 bases and J by 4 bases, 10 bases remained unmatched. CDR1 is GTSNPN and CDR2 is SVGIG in the germline V gene (reference sequence). This CDR3 has 15 residues. CDR3 residues: CAWKEAGVYYNEQFF. In nucleotides, the CDR3 is TGTGCCTGGAAAGAGGCGGGAGTATATTACAATGAGCAGTTCTTC.

The rearrangement uses TRBV6-1 and TRBJ2-7; D not resolved. Germline lookup yields CDR1 MNHNS and CDR2 SASEGT. Trimming took off 1 base at V and 3 bases at J, with 10 bases between the two ends. This CDR3 is 14 amino acids long. CDR3 loop: CASSEDPRSYEQYF. In DNA form, the CDR3 reads TGTGCCAGCAGTGAAGATCCACGGAGCTACGAGCAGTACTTC.

This clone was picked up one time. Because it lacks the conserved phenylalanine or tryptophan at the end, this CDR3 is likely a read error. V and J are TRBV6-1 and TRBJ2-2, with 9 bases identical to TRBD2. This CDR3 region has 14 residues. V was pared by 4 bases and J by 5 bases, with 2 bases of the junction left unmatched. Germline V CDR1 and CDR2: MNHNS, SASEGT. The CDR3 reads CASSVSGRTGELFV. CDR3 sequence (DNA): TGTGCCAGCAGTGTGAGCGGGAGGACCGGGGAGCTGTTTGTT.

This clone has only a few counts. The chain joins TRBV23-1 to TRBJ2-7, with 10 bases fitting TRBD1. TRBV23-1 is designated an ORF whose function remains uncertain. Unmatched junction bases numbered 13, after V lost 4 bases and J lost 1 base. This CDR3 region has 18 residues. The CDR3 region is CASSLNPGDRGRSYEQYF. The CDR3 DNA reads as TGCGCCAGCAGTCTTAACCCCGGGGACAGGGGACGATCCTACGAGCAGTACTTC.

The chain uses TRBV5-1 and TRBJ2-7; no clear D gene. The DNA end lines up better with TRBJ2-1; the J call may be wrong. Germline V gene lookup returns CDR1 SGHRS and CDR2 YFSETQ. This CDR3 region has 12 residues. The CDR3 spells CASSFDSYEQFF. The CDR3 nucleotides read TGCGCCAGCAGCTTCGACTCCTACGAGCAGTTCTTC.

The V gene is TRBV7-9, the J gene TRBJ1-5; no definite D call. The CDR3 is 16 amino acids. V was clipped by 1 base and J by 0 bases, with 10 bases between them. CDR1 is SEHNR, CDR2 FQNEAQ, per germline (reference sequence). The CDR3 spells CASSLDFPHSNQPQHF. The CDR3 DNA sequence: TGTGCCAGCAGCTTAGATTTCCCACATAGCAATCAGCCCCAGCATTTT.

The sample holds a few counts of this clone. The chain recombines TRBV30 with TRBJ2-1; 7 bases are shared with TRBD2. CDR1 is GTSNPN and CDR2 is SVGIG in the germline V gene (reference sequence). Trimming cost V 7 bases and J 5 bases; bases outside gene matches: 14. The CDR3 totals 15 residues. In DNA, the CDR3 is TGTGCCTCAAAGTTCCGGGGGGTTTATAACAATGAGCAGTTCTTC. It codes for CASKFRGVYNNEQFF.

The sample holds a few counts of this clone. The V and J genes are TRBV5-4 and TRBJ2-4; 7 bases align to TRBD1. The CDR3 sequence is 15 residues long. Germline loops: CDR1 SGHNT, CDR2 YYREEE (reference sequence). V trimming: 0 bases; J trimming: 6 bases; junction bases outside the gene matches: 6. In nucleotides, the CDR3 is TGTGCCAGCAGCTTGGACCGGACAGGTACAAACATTCAGTACTTC. Translation: CASSLDRTGTNIQYF.

The rearrangement joins TRBV11-2 to TRBJ2-3; no reliable D call. Germline-derived CDR1 and CDR2 are SGHAT and FQNNGV. CDR3 length: 14 amino acids. Trimming stripped 3 bases from V and 2 bases from J, with 9 bases between. CDR3 sequence: CASSFPYFTDTQYF. In DNA, the CDR3 is TGTGCCAGCAGCTTCCCTTATTTCACAGATACGCAGTATTTT.

This clone has more than one count but fewer than ten. The rearrangement joins TRBV30 to TRBJ2-3; D is undetermined. Deletions cut 3 bases from V and 3 bases from J, with 13 bases between. The CDR3 covers 14 residues. CDR1 and CDR2 (germline): GTSNPN, SVGIG (reference sequence). The CDR3 region is CAWSKASSTDTQYF. CDR3 sequence (DNA): TGTGCCTGGAGCAAAGCTTCCTCAACAGATACGCAGTATTTT.

This clone was detected a few times. V gene TRBV30 combines with J gene TRBJ2-1; no clear D gene. The CDR3 has 16 residues. CDR1 and CDR2 from the germline V gene are GTSNPN and SVGIG (reference sequence). The V gene lost 2 bases and the J gene lost 0 bases, with 14 bases spanning the gap. The CDR3 DNA sequence: TGTGCCTGGAGTCACGCCGGGTCGAGCTCCTACAATGAGCAGTTCTTC. Its protein product is CAWSHAGSSSYNEQFF.

This clone was observed a few times. The rearrangement joins TRBV5-1 to TRBJ2-3; 8 positions agree with TRBD2. The CDR3 totals 15 residues. Germline V gene lookup returns CDR1 SGHRS and CDR2 YFSETQ. V shed 4 bases, J shed 0 bases, and the junction held 4 bases outside the gene matches. CDR3 nucleotides: TGCGCCAGCAGCCGGACTAGCACGAGCACAGATACGCAGTATTTT. This translates into CASSRTSTSTDTQYF.

The V gene is TRBV6-6, the J gene TRBJ2-7; TRBD1 matches 7 bases. CDR3 length: 13 residues. Germline CDR1 MNHNY, CDR2 SVGAGI (reference sequence). Trimming took 7 bases from V and 4 from J; bases not matched to a gene: 7. The CDR3, as DNA: TGTGCCAGCAAGCAGGGGGTAGGGTACGAGCAGTACTTC. This gives the protein CASKQGVGYEQYF.

This rearrangement joins TRBV10-3 to TRBJ2-7; 8 bases line up with TRBD1. The V gene end was trimmed by 4 bases and the J gene end by 2 bases; junction bases not matched to a gene: 4. The CDR3 spans 14 residues. Germline V lookup: CDR1 ENHRY, CDR2 SYGVKD. The CDR3, as DNA: TGTGCCATCAGTGGACAGGGGAGTGCCTACGAGCAGTACTTC. It translates to CAISGQGSAYEQYF.

The table lists this clone with a few counts. The chain joins TRBV5-1 to TRBJ1-2, with a tentative D call TRBD1 (5 bases). Per the germline V gene, CDR1 is SGHRS and CDR2 is YFSETQ. V lost 4 bases to trimming and J lost 6 bases, with 13 bases between them. The CDR3 runs 13 residues. CDR3 amino acids: CASSPWGGDGYTF. DNA for the CDR3: TGCGCCAGCAGCCCCTGGGGAGGGGATGGCTACACCTTC.

The V call is TRBV2, the J call TRBJ2-7, with 9 bases identical to TRBD2. The CDR3 has 15 amino acids. The germline CDR1 and CDR2 sequences are SNHLY and FYNNEI. Trimming at V came to 6 bases and at J to 2 bases, leaving 8 bases not matched to a gene. The CDR3: CASRDRLAATYEQYF. DNA for the CDR3: TGTGCCAGCAGGGACCGACTAGCGGCCACCTACGAGCAGTACTTC. The full variable domain, in which reference TRBV2 and TRBJ2-7 provide the parts outside the CDR3, is EPEVTQTPSHQVTQMGQEVILRCVPISNHLYFYWYRQILGQKVEFLVSFYNNEISEKSEIFDDQFSVERPDGSNFTLKIRSTKLEDSAMYFCASRDRLAATYEQYFGPGTRLTVT.

This clone has only a few counts. The chain carries TRBV5-6 and TRBJ2-1, with 7 bases matching TRBD2. Trimming removed 4 bases from V and 8 bases from J; junction bases left unmatched: 12. The CDR3 has 15 amino acids. Looked up from germline, CDR1 is SGHDT and CDR2 is YYEEEE. CDR3 DNA: TGTGCCAGCAGCGGGGCGAGCGGGGCTGCCCATGAGCAGTTCTTC. Translation: CASSGASGAAHEQFF.

The V call is TRBV5-5, the J call TRBJ2-7, with a weak D call TRBD1 (5 bases). Germline CDR1 SGHKS, CDR2 YYEKEE (reference sequence). Trimming cost V 4 bases and J 0 bases, with 17 bases left between them. This CDR3 spans 16 amino acids. As DNA, the CDR3 is TGTGCCAGCAGCCCTCAAAGACAGACGAGCTCCTACGAGCAGTACTTC. This sequence encodes CASSPQRQTSSYEQYF.